Listed below are T cell receptor beta chains from one sample, sequenced in a study of beta chain features in type 1 diabetes. Profiling relied on immunoSEQ multiplex PCR, and the TCRdb table lists in-frame clones only, not all of them. The profile covers about 170,000 clones, with 7.8% appearing a single time and more than 0.75% taken by the ten largest. Sequenced: central memory CD4+ T cells from blood. These receptors were taken from a woman in her thirties or forties with type 1 diabetes. Both conserved end residues are part of each CDR3. A D gene is named only where the DNA matches it firmly. Size tells how often a clone was seen (once, few, many) or the class of an expanded clone, and some rows leave it out.

NA TRBJ1-1 14 TRBV30 TRBD1 TGTGCCTGGAGTGGGGACAGGCTGAACACTGAAGCTTTCTTT CAWSGDRLNTEAFF
NA TRBJ1-1 15 TRBV9 TRBD1 TGTGCCAGCAGCGGGACAGGTTGGTCGGACACTGAAGCTTTCTTT CASSGTGWSDTEAFF
NA TRBJ2-7 13 TRBV7-9 TRBD2 TGTGCCAGCGGGACTAGCTCGGGCTACGAGCAGTACTTC CASGTSSGYEQYF
many TRBJ2-3 14 TRBV4-3 NA TGCGCCAGCAGCCAAGATGCGGGGTTCGATACGCAGTATTTT CASSQDAGFDTQYF
few TRBJ2-5 14 TRBV25-1 NA TGTGCCAGCAGTGAATGGCAGGGCCAAGAGACCCAGTACTTC CASSEWQGQETQYF
NA TRBJ2-5 14 TRBV5-6 TRBD1 TGTGCCAGCAGCCTAGGGACAGTCAAAGAGACCCAGTACTTC CASSLGTVKETQYF
few TRBJ2-3 15 TRBV7-2 NA TGTGCCAGCAGCTTAAGTGCGGGGACCACAGATACGCAGTATTTT CASSLSAGTTDTQYF
NA TRBJ2-1 13 TRBV6-6 TRBD2 TGTGCCAGCCAGCGGGGGGTCTACAATGAGCAGTTCTTC CASQRGVYNEQFF
NA TRBJ2-1 18 TRBV4-3 TRBD2 TGCGCCAGCAGCCAAGAACTAGCGGGAGGTATCTCCTACAATGAGCAGTTCTTC CASSQELAGGISYNEQFF
few TRBJ2-2 14 TRBV6-5 NA TGTGCCATCAGGACAGAACTTAACACCGGGGAGCTGTTTTTT CAIRTELNTGELFF
NA TRBJ1-1 17 TRBV7-9 NA TGTGCCAGCAGCTTACTAGCACGGAACCTGGGGAACACTGAAGCTTTCTTT CASSLLARNLGNTEAFF
NA TRBJ2-5 12 TRBV7-9 NA TGTGCCAGCAGCTTGAGTGGAGAGACCCAGTACTTC CASSLSGETQYF
NA TRBJ2-7 14 TRBV7-8 NA TGTGCCAGCAGCGTACAGGGAGTTGGCGACGAGCAGTACTTC CASSVQGVGDEQYF
many TRBJ1-2 16 TRBV4-3 TRBD1 TGCGCCAGCAGCCAAGAGAGACAGGGAGAGCCCTATGGCTACACCTTC CASSQERQGEPYGYTF
few TRBJ2-2 18 TRBV5-4 TRBD2 TGTGCCAGCAGCCTGGGAACTAGCGGGAGAATGGGCACCGGGGAGCTGTTTTTT CASSLGTSGRMGTGELFF
NA TRBJ2-1 12 TRBV5-1 NA TGCGCCAGCAGCTTGGGCAGGAATGAGCAGTTCTTC CASSLGRNEQFF
many TRBJ2-4 14 TRBV7-9 TRBD1 TGTGCCAGCAGCACGACAGGGGAGGAAAACATTCAGTACTTC CASSTTGEENIQYF
NA TRBJ2-1 14 TRBV2 NA TGTGCCAGCAGTGAAGAGGGGTCCTACAATGAGCAGTTCTTC CASSEEGSYNEQFF
few TRBJ1-2 15 TRBV4-3 NA TGCGCCAGCAGCCCCCGACAGTGGGTAACGGATGGCTACACCTTC CASSPRQWVTDGYTF
NA TRBJ1-1 14 TRBV9 NA TGTGCCAGCAGCGTAAGTACAGGGAACACTGAAGCTTTCTTT CASSVSTGNTEAFF
few TRBJ2-5 15 TRBV10-3 TRBD1 TGTGCCATCAGTGAGGACACAGGGGTCGGAGAGACCCAGTACTTC CAISEDTGVGETQYF
NA TRBJ2-5 14 TRBV19 TRBD2 TGTGCCAGTAGTCTAGCGGGGGGGCACGAGACCCAGTACTTC CASSLAGGHETQYF
few TRBJ1-3 14 TRBV2 NA TGTGCCAGCAAGGAGGTTTCCTCTGGAAACACCATATATTTT CASKEVSSGNTIYF
NA TRBJ2-7 15 TRBV7-9 NA TGTGCCAGCAGCCGATTGGGAGTGGGAGTCGACGAGCAGTACTTC CASSRLGVGVDEQYF
few TRBJ2-6 18 TRBV9 NA TGTGCCAGCAGCGTAGGACAGTTCTCCCCCTCTGGGGCCAACGTCCTGACTTTC CASSVGQFSPSGANVLTF
many TRBJ2-7 14 TRBV29-1 TRBD1 TGCAGCGTGGGGAAGGGGACAGGGGCCTACGAGCAGTACTTC CSVGKGTGAYEQYF
NA TRBJ2-5 15 TRBV5-1 TRBD2 TGCGCCAGCAGCTTCCTCGGGACTACACAAGAGACCCAGTACTTC CASSFLGTTQETQYF
few TRBJ2-7 14 TRBV2 NA TGTGCCAGCTCCACTCAGGGGCTACCAGGGGAGCAGTACTTC CASSTQGLPGEQYF
few TRBJ1-1 14 TRBV6-5 NA TGTGCCAGCAGTTGGGAGTTTCTTAACACTGAAGCTTTCTTT CASSWEFLNTEAFF
NA TRBJ2-3 16 TRBV7-2 TRBD1 TGTGCCAGCAGCCTCCTGGGACAGGGATTCGGAGATACGCAGTATTTT CASSLLGQGFGDTQYF
few TRBJ2-7 14 TRBV5-1 NA TGCGCCAGCAGCTTGGAAGACAGGTTACCCGAGCAGTACTTC CASSLEDRLPEQYF